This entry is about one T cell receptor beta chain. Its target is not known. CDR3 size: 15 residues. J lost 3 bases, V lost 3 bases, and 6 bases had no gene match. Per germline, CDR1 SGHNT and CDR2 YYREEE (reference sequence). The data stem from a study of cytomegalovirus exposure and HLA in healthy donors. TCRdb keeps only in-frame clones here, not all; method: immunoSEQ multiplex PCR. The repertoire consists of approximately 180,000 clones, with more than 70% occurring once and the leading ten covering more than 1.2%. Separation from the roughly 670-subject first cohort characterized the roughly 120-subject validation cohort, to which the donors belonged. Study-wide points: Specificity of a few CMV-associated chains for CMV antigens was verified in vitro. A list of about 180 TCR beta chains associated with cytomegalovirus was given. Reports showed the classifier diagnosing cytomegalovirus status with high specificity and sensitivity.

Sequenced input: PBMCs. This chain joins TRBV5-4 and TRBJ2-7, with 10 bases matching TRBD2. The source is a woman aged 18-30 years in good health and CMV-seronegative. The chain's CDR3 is CASSSIAGGNYEQYF. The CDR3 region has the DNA TGTGCCAGCAGCTCAATAGCGGGGGGTAACTACGAGCAGTACTTC.